These 28 T cell receptor beta chains originate from one sample sequenced in a study of long-term antiretroviral therapy in people with HIV. immunoSEQ v3.0 was run at survey level. Sequencing was performed with immunoSEQ multiplex PCR; in TCRdb, only in-frame clones are kept and a portion is missing. The profile covers some 21,000 clones, with around 79% appearing a single time and 5% taken by the ten largest. The input for sequencing was unsorted PBMCs, taken 0.3 years after starting antiretroviral therapy. The receptors derive from a man aged 50 or older with HIV.

The chain employs TRBV7-3 and TRBJ2-1; 8 nucleotides line up with TRBD1. Germline CDR1 and CDR2: SGHTA and FQGTGA. V was clipped by 2 bases and J by 7 bases; unmatched bases: 7. The CDR3 has 15 residues. This chain's CDR3 is CASSLRSDRVNEQFF. CDR3 nucleotide sequence: TGTGCCAGCAGCTTACGTTCGGACAGGGTTAATGAGCAGTTCTTC.

The J gene is TRBJ1-2, the V gene TRBV27; D is undetermined. Germline lookup yields CDR1 MNHEY and CDR2 SMNVEV (reference sequence). The CDR3 is made up of 14 amino acids. The germline V and J ends were trimmed by 0 bases and 0 bases, with 5 bases remaining between them. In DNA, the CDR3 is TGTGCCAGCAGTTTATCATACGCTAACTATGGCTACACCTTC. Translating gives CASSLSYANYGYTF.

The V call is TRBV19, the J call TRBJ1-5; tentative D call: TRBD1 (6 bases). The germline gives CDR1 LNHDA, CDR2 SQIVND (reference sequence). This CDR3 is built from 14 residues. Trimming pared 0 bases from V and 4 bases from J, leaving 7 bases between. The CDR3 nucleotides read TGTGCCAGTAGTATAGACAGGGGAAATCAGCCCCAGCATTTT. Translation: CASSIDRGNQPQHF. The full variable domain, with the rest looked up from reference TRBV19 and TRBJ1-5, is DGGITQSPKYLFRKEGQNVTLSCEQNLNHDAMYWYRQDPGQGLRLIYYSQIVNDFQKGDIAEGYSVSREKKESFPLTVTSAQKNPTAFYLCASSIDRGNQPQHFGDGTRLSIL.

This clone was seen more than once but under ten times. The chain's CDR3 is CASSLGANTGELFF. The CDR3 DNA reads TGTGCCAGCAGCTTGGGAGCGAACACCGGGGAGCTGTTTTTT. This sequence joins TRBV7-3 and TRBJ2-2; possible D gene TRBD2, 5 bases. Trimming cost V 3 bases and J 0 bases, with 5 bases left between them. From germline, CDR1 is SGHTA and CDR2 FQGTGA. The CDR3 extends over 14 amino acids.

This rearrangement joins TRBV27 to TRBJ1-2; 8 bases agree with TRBD1. Trimming took 8 bases from V and 3 from J; bases not matched to a gene: 8. The CDR3 has 14 residues. The V gene's germline CDR1 is MNHEY and CDR2 SMNVEV (reference sequence). DNA of the CDR3: TGTGCCAGCGGAACAGGGGGGAATTACTATGGCTACACCTTC. This encodes CASGTGGNYYGYTF.

The chain joins TRBV4-3 to TRBJ1-6; 7 nucleotides align to TRBD1. J was trimmed by 6 bases and V by 4 bases; bases with no gene match: 9. Per the germline V gene, CDR1 is LGHNA and CDR2 is YSLEER. The CDR3 spans 16 residues. CDR3: CASSLLFQGGNSPLHF. DNA of the CDR3: TGCGCCAGCAGCCTACTTTTTCAGGGGGGTAATTCACCCCTCCACTTT.

There are a few counts of this clone. The rearrangement joins TRBV6-4 to TRBJ2-2; D is uncertain. CDR3 length: 14 residues. V lost 7 bases to trimming and J lost 4 bases, with 13 bases between them. The germline gives CDR1 MRHNA, CDR2 SNTAGT. CDR3: CASTVVPGTGELFF. The CDR3 DNA follows: TGTGCCAGCACTGTCGTGCCGGGCACCGGGGAGCTGTTTTTT.

The V call is TRBV10-3, the J call TRBJ2-5; a possible D gene is TRBD1 (6 bases). Trimming took off 3 bases at V and 5 bases at J, with 13 bases between the two ends. The CDR3 totals 14 residues. CDR1 is ENHRY and CDR2 is SYGVKD in the germline V gene. The CDR3 region has the DNA TGTGCCATCAGTGATCAGGAGAGGGGGGAGACCCAGTACTTC. It is translated as CAISDQERGETQYF.

The chain carries TRBV28 and TRBJ1-2; D not resolved. The V end was cut by 6 bases, the J end by 7 bases, with 18 bases between. CDR1 MDHEN and CDR2 SYDVKM come from the germline V gene. The CDR3 is 14 residues long. This chain's CDR3 is CASSQDGLSLGYTF. CDR3 DNA sequence: TGTGCCAGCAGCCAAGACGGACTTAGTCTTGGCTACACCTTC.

V gene TRBV7-9 combines with J gene TRBJ1-1; 10 nucleotides match TRBD1. This CDR3 comprises 14 residues. Germline lookup yields CDR1 SEHNR and CDR2 FQNEAQ (reference sequence). V gave up 1 base and J gave up 7 bases; unmatched junction bases: 3. CDR3: CASSLGQGADEAFF. DNA of the CDR3: TGTGCCAGCAGCTTAGGACAGGGGGCTGATGAAGCTTTCTTT.

The rearrangement links TRBV10-2 to TRBJ2-5; D is possibly TRBD1 (6 bases). The CDR3 runs 18 residues. Trimming removed 0 bases from V and 3 bases from J, with 20 bases in between. Germline loops: CDR1 WSHSY, CDR2 SAAADI. DNA of the CDR3: TGCGCCAGCAGTGAGTCAGGATTCTCGGACAGTCCAAAAGAGACCCAGTACTTC. Protein: CASSESGFSDSPKETQYF.

CDR3 sequence reads: CASSVGGHNMNTEAFF. Written as DNA, the CDR3 is TGTGCCAGCAGCGTAGGTGGACACAACATGAACACTGAAGCTTTCTTT. The chain recombines TRBV9 with TRBJ1-1; tentative D call: TRBD1 (5 bases). Germline CDR1 reads SGDLS; CDR2 reads YYNGEE. V was trimmed by 0 bases and J by 0 bases, leaving 12 bases between them. The CDR3 loop spans 16 amino acids.

This clone was seen a handful of times. This chain joins TRBV7-8 and TRBJ1-2; a weak D match, TRBD1 (6 bases). The germline CDR1 and CDR2 sequences are SGHVS and FQNEAQ. The V end lost 0 bases, the J end lost 9 bases, and 14 bases lay between the germline ends. There are 14 residues in the CDR3. CDR3 in amino acids: CASSLALRGPRYTF. CDR3 bases: TGTGCCAGCAGCTTAGCGCTCAGGGGACCCCGCTACACCTTC.

A few counts support this clone. This chain links TRBV5-6 with TRBJ2-7, with D perhaps matching TRBD1 or TRBD2 (6 bases each). The CDR3 is made up of 13 amino acids. Trimming pared 4 bases from V and 4 bases from J, leaving 12 bases between. CDR1 is SGHDT, CDR2 YYEEEE, per germline. The CDR3 loop is CASSGLQGYEQYF. Here the CDR3 DNA reads TGTGCCAGCAGCGGACTACAGGGATACGAGCAGTACTTC.

The V gene is TRBV14, the J gene TRBJ1-5, with 7 bases aligning to TRBD1. CDR1 SGHDN and CDR2 FVKESK come from the germline V gene. The CDR3 contains 16 residues. Losses at the gene ends were 1 base for V and 4 bases for J; bases not matched to a gene: 7. The CDR3 spells CASSQGNVTGNQPQHF. The DNA for the CDR3 is TGTGCCAGCAGCCAAGGGAATGTGACAGGGAATCAGCCCCAGCATTTT. The full variable domain, in which reference TRBV14 and TRBJ1-5 provide the parts outside the CDR3, is EAGVTQFPSHSVIEKGQTVTLRCDPISGHDNLYWYRRVMGKEIKFLLHFVKESKQDESGMPNNRFLAERTGGTYSTLKVQPAELEDSGVYFCASSQGNVTGNQPQHFGDGTRLSIL.

V and J are TRBV14 and TRBJ2-5; D possibly corresponds to TRBD2 (5 bases). This CDR3 region has 16 residues. Trimming removed 7 bases at V and 5 bases at J, with 23 bases between. Germline loops: CDR1 SGHDN, CDR2 FVKESK. The CDR3 loop is CASNSGKKGFSETQYF. In DNA form, the CDR3 reads TGTGCCAGCAACTCGGGGAAAAAAGGGTTTTCGGAGACCCAGTACTTC.

This rearrangement joins TRBV11-2 to TRBJ1-2; 7 nucleotides match TRBD1. The CDR3 totals 14 residues. Germline V gives CDR1 SGHAT, CDR2 FQNNGV. The junction had 9 bases not matched to a gene; V was cut back by 5 bases and J by 6 bases. This CDR3 is CASSPSTGLDGYTF. The CDR3 DNA reads as TGTGCCAGCAGCCCCTCGACAGGGCTGGATGGCTACACCTTC.

This chain links TRBV6-5 with TRBJ2-5; 12 nucleotides match TRBD1. V was pared by 2 bases and J by 4 bases, with 5 bases of the junction left unmatched. This CDR3 spans 16 amino acids. Germline values: CDR1 MNHEY, CDR2 SVGAGI. CDR3 DNA: TGTGCCAGCAGTTACCTCCGGGACAGGGGGCCAGAGACCCAGTACTTC. This gives the protein CASSYLRDRGPETQYF.

This sequence joins TRBV29-1 and TRBJ2-1, with 7 bases lining up with TRBD1. CDR1 is SQVTM, CDR2 ANQGSEA, per germline. V was clipped by 6 bases and J by 2 bases; unmatched bases: 1. The CDR3 sequence is 12 residues long. As DNA, the CDR3 is TGCAGCGTGGGACAGACCTACAATGAGCAGTTCTTC. Amino acids: CSVGQTYNEQFF.

The J gene is TRBJ2-7, the V gene TRBV5-1, with 7 bases fitting TRBD1. V trimming: 4 bases; J trimming: 2 bases; junction bases outside the gene matches: 3. The CDR3 totals 13 residues. Germline assignment: CDR1 SGHRS and CDR2 YFSETQ. CDR3 sequence: CASSRDRTYEQYF. CDR3 nucleotide sequence: TGCGCCAGCAGCCGGGACAGAACCTACGAGCAGTACTTC.

This clone was observed once. The V call is TRBV7-2, the J call TRBJ2-7; D is perhaps TRBD2 (5 bases). The CDR3 runs 15 residues. Germline lookup yields CDR1 SGHTA and CDR2 FQGNSA. The V and J ends lost 2 bases and 5 bases respectively, with 16 bases between them. CDR3 in amino acids: CASSLMRRAENEQYF. CDR3 coding DNA: TGTGCCAGCAGCTTAATGCGACGAGCGGAGAACGAGCAGTACTTC. The full variable domain, with the rest looked up from reference TRBV7-2 and TRBJ2-7, is GAGVSQSPSNKVTEKGKDVELRCDPISGHTALYWYRQSLGQGLEFLIYFQGNSAPDKSGLPSDRFSAERTGGSVSTLTIQRTQQEDSAVYLCASSLMRRAENEQYFGPGTRLTVT.

The chain recombines TRBV6-1 with TRBJ1-2; TRBD1 agrees at 11 bases. Germline V gives CDR1 MNHNS, CDR2 SASEGT. V lost 4 bases, J lost 10 bases, and 5 bases stayed unmatched. The CDR3 covers 13 residues. CDR3 sequence (DNA): TGTGCCAGCAGTGGTGAGGGACAGGGGGTCTACACCTTC. It specifies CASSGEGQGVYTF.

Written as DNA, the CDR3 is TGTGCCAGCAGCTTAGCATCCAGGGTTACTAGCTATGGCTACACCTTC. This sequence encodes CASSLASRVTSYGYTF. The chain recombines TRBV7-9 with TRBJ1-2, with D possibly matching TRBD1 (5 bases). Germline values: CDR1 SEHNR, CDR2 FQNEAQ (reference sequence). The ends were cut back, 0 bases at V and 4 bases at J, with 15 bases in the middle. CDR3 length: 16 amino acids. Together with reference TRBV7-9 and TRBJ1-2, the CDR3 gives the full variable domain: DTGVSQNPRHKITKRGQNVTFRCDPISEHNRLYWYRQTLGQGPEFLTYFQNEAQLEKSRLLSDRFSAERPKGSFSTLEIQRTEQGDSAMYLCASSLASRVTSYGYTFGSGTRLTVV.

This clone came up a few times. The rearrangement links TRBV11-3 to TRBJ1-1; D might be TRBD1 (5 bases). V lost 1 base, J lost 8 bases, and 11 bases lay in between. CDR1 SGHNT and CDR2 YENEEA come from the germline V gene. CDR3 length equals 13 residues. For the CDR3, the DNA is TGTGCCAGCAGCTTAGGAGAGAGGGGCGAAGCTTTCTTT. This translates into CASSLGERGEAFF.

This clone was recorded once. The chain uses TRBV7-9 and TRBJ2-5; 7 bases line up with TRBD1. The J call may be mistaken, given a closer DNA end match to TRBJ2-7. The germline gives CDR1 SEHNR, CDR2 FQNEAQ (reference sequence). The CDR3 extends over 13 amino acids. The CDR3 spells CASSPTGLDEQYF. CDR3 bases: TGTGCCAGCAGCCCGACAGGGTTGGACGAGCAGTACTTC.

This clone was observed once. The rearrangement joins TRBV7-8 to TRBJ2-1, with D possibly being TRBD2 (5 bases). The germline gives CDR1 SGHVS, CDR2 FQNEAQ. This CDR3 comprises 15 residues. Trimming left V 5 bases short and J 3 bases short, with 14 bases between. Written as DNA, the CDR3 is TGTGCCAGCAGCCCGCTTAAGCGGAACTACAATGAGCAGTTCTTC. It is translated as CASSPLKRNYNEQFF.

The J gene is TRBJ2-7, the V gene TRBV6-4, with 11 bases fitting TRBD2. The CDR3 totals 15 residues. V lost 9 bases, J lost 5 bases, and 12 bases stayed unmatched. CDR1 and CDR2 (germline): MRHNA, SNTAGT. The CDR3 coding sequence is TGTGCCAGGGCAGCTAGCGGGAGGTCTAGGAACGAGCAGTACTTC. As protein: CARAASGRSRNEQYF.

The chain couples TRBV28 to TRBJ1-2, with D perhaps matching TRBD1 (5 bases). The CDR3 sequence is 14 residues long. The ends were cut back, 7 bases at V and 8 bases at J, with 20 bases in the middle. CDR1 and CDR2 from the germline V gene are MDHEN and SYDVKM. The CDR3 sequence: CASTSWRHRTGYTF. CDR3 coding DNA: TGTGCCAGCACCTCTTGGAGACACAGGACAGGCTACACCTTC.